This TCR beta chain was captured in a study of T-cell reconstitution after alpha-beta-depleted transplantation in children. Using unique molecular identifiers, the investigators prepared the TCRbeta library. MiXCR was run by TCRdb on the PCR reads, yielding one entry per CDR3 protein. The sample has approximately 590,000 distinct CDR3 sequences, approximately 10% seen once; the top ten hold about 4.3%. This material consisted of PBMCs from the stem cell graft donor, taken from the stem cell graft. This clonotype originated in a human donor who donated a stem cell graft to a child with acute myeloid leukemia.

The CDR3 sequence: CASGARKDEQFF. DNA of the CDR3: TGTGCCAGCGGGGCGCGGAAGGATGAGCAGTTCTTC. The V gene is TRBV25-1, the J gene TRBJ2-1, with D perhaps TRBD1 (5 bases). The V gene's germline CDR1 is MGHDK and CDR2 SYGVNS. The CDR3 spans 12 residues. With 8 bases removed from V and 8 bases from J, the gap between germline ends came to 13 bases.